Shown below are 7 T cell receptor beta chains from a single sample sequenced in a study of blood T cell repertoires in COVID-19 (dated by TCRdb to between 2020 and 2021). Library generation was performed with the immunoSEQ multiplex PCR assay. The source is immuneACCESS, and TCRdb retained only in-frame sequences with V and J called. Part of the clones is not carried over; for the studies checked, unresolved V genes explain less than half of this, and the remainder is unexplained. For this sample the table gives about 130,000 clones, of which roughly 86% were detected only once. 15% to 20% of the sample is in the top ten clones. Sample: peripheral blood. All receptors derive from a woman in her fifties or sixties who had recovered from COVID-19.

DNA of the CDR3: TGTGCCAGCAGTAGGGACAGGGGGCTGGGTGAAGCTTTCTTT. Translation: CASSRDRGLGEAFF. J is TRBJ1-1 and V is TRBV6-5, with TRBD1 matching over 12 bases. The CDR3 contains 14 residues. V shed 5 bases and J 7 bases; nucleotides not matched to a gene: 5. The germline CDR1 and CDR2 sequences are MNHEY and SVGAGI.

This clone appeared once. V gene TRBV5-1 combines with J gene TRBJ1-6, with 10 bases aligning to TRBD1. Trimming removed 0 bases from V and 10 bases from J; junction bases left unmatched: 7. CDR1 and CDR2 from the germline V gene are SGHRS and YFSETQ. This CDR3 region has 16 residues. Written as DNA, the CDR3 is TGCGCCAGCAGCTTGGAACCGGGACAGGGGTACTCACCCCTCCACTTT. It is translated as CASSLEPGQGYSPLHF. Variable domain in full (rest from reference TRBV5-1 and TRBJ1-6): KAGVTQTPRYLIKTRGQQVTLSCSPISGHRSVSWYQQTPGQGLQFLFEYFSETQRNKGNFPGRFSGRQFSNSRSEMNVSTLELGDSALYLCASSLEPGQGYSPLHFGNGTRLTVT.

The chain uses TRBV2 and TRBJ1-1, with no clear D. CDR3 length: 13 amino acids. Germline V gene data show CDR1 as SNHLY and CDR2 as FYNNEI. Trimming took 4 bases from V and 2 from J, leaving 8 bases between them. As DNA, the CDR3 is TGTGCCAGCAGTGTTGACACAAACACTGAAGCTTTCTTT. As protein: CASSVDTNTEAFF.

This chain joins TRBV30 and TRBJ1-4, with 7 bases that match TRBD1. The V gene's germline CDR1 is GTSNPN and CDR2 SVGIG (reference sequence). CDR3 length: 13 residues. CDR3 DNA: TGTGCACTCGACAGGGCGAGGGGGGAAAAACTGTTTTTT. Translation: CALDRARGEKLFF.

This clone appeared a single time. V usage is TRBV29-1 and J usage is TRBJ2-7; no firm D call. Trimming shortened V by 3 bases and J by 7 bases, and 13 bases separated the two germline ends. Germline V lookup: CDR1 SQVTM, CDR2 ANQGSEA. The length of the CDR3 is 12 residues. The CDR3, as DNA: TGCAGCGTTGACCAGGCCGGCATGGAGCAGTACTTC. Translated: CSVDQAGMEQYF.

This chain connects TRBV30 to TRBJ2-7, with 9 positions matching TRBD1. The CDR3 consists of 14 residues. V was pared by 2 bases and J by 4 bases, with 6 bases of the junction left unmatched. Germline V gene lookup returns CDR1 GTSNPN and CDR2 SVGIG (reference sequence). CDR3 in DNA: TGTGCCTGGAGTCAACAGGGACAGGGATACGAGCAGTACTTC. Its translation: CAWSQQGQGYEQYF.

This chain uses TRBV7-6 with TRBJ2-5; D remains unclear. The germline V gene has CDR1 SGHVS and CDR2 FNYEAQ. Trimming removed 2 bases at V and 5 bases at J, with 3 bases between. The CDR3 spans 11 residues. The chain's CDR3 is CASSLSETQYF. CDR3 nucleotides: TGTGCCAGCAGCTTATCGGAGACCCAGTACTTC.